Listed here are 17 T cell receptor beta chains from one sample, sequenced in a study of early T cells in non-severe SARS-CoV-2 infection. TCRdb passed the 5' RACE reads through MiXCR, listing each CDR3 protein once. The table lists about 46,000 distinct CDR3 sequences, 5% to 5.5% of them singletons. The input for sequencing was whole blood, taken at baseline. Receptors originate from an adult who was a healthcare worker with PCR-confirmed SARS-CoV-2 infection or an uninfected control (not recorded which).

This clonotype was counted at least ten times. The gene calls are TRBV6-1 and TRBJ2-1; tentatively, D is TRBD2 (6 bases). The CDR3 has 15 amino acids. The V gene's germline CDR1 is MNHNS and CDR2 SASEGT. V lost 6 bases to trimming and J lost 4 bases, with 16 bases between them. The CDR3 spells CASRLGGNGYNEQFF. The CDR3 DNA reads TGTGCCAGCAGGTTGGGCGGGAATGGTTACAATGAGCAGTTCTTC.

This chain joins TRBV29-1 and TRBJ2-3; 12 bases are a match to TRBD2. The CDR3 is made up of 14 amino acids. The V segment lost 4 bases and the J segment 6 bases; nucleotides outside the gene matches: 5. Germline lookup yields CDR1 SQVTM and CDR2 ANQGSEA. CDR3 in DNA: TGCAGCGTTGGGACTAGCGGGATTTCGGATACGCAGTATTTT. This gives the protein CSVGTSGISDTQYF.

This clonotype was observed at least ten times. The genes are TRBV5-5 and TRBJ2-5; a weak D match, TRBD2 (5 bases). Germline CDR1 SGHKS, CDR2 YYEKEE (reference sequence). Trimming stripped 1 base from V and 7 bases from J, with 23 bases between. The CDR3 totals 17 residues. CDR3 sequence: CASSLRENSLRLATQYF. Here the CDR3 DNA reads TGTGCCAGCAGCTTGAGGGAGAACAGCCTACGTCTTGCGACCCAGTACTTC.

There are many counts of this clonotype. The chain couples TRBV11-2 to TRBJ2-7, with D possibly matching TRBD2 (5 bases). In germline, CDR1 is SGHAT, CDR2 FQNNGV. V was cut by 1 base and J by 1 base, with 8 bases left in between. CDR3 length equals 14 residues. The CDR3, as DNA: TGTGCCAGCAGCTTAGCGAGGACTTCCTACGAGCAGTACTTC. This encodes CASSLARTSYEQYF.

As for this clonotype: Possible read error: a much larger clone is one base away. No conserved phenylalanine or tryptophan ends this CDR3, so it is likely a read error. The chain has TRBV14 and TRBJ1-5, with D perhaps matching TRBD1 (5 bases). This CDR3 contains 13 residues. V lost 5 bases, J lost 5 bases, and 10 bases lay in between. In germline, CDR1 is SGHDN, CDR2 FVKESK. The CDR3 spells CASSSTGDQPQHL. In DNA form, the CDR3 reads TGTGCCAGCAGCTCCACAGGTGATCAGCCCCAGCATCTT.

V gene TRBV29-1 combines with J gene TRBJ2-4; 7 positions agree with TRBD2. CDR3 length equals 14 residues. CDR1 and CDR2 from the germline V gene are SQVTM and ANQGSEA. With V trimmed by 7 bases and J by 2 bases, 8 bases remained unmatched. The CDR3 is CSAIAGYPKNIQYF. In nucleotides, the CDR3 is TGCAGCGCCATAGCGGGCTACCCCAAAAACATTCAGTACTTC.

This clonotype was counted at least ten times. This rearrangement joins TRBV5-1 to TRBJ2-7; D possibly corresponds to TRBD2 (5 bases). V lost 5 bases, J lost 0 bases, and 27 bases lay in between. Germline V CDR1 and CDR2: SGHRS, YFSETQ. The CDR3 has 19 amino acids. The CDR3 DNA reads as TGCGCCAGCAGTTCTATAACATGGACGGGGAAAATGCCCTCCTACGAGCAGTACTTC. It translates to CASSSITWTGKMPSYEQYF. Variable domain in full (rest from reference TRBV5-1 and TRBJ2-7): KAGVTQTPRYLIKTRGQQVTLSCSPISGHRSVSWYQQTPGQGLQFLFEYFSETQRNKGNFPGRFSGRQFSNSRSEMNVSTLELGDSALYLCASSSITWTGKMPSYEQYFGPGTRLTVT.

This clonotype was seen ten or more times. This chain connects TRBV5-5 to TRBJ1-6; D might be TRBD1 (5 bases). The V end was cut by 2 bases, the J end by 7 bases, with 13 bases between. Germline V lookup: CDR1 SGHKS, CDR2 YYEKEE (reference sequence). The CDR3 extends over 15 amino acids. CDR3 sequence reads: CASSFVRGGNSPLHF. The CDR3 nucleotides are TGTGCCAGCAGCTTTGTGAGGGGTGGGAATTCACCCCTCCACTTT.

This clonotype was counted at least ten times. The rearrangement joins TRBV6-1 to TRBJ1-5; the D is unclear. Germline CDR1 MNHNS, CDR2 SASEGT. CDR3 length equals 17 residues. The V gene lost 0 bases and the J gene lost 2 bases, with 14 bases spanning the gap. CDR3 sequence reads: CASSEAIGQVGNQPQHF. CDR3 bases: TGTGCCAGCAGTGAAGCGATCGGGCAGGTAGGCAATCAGCCCCAGCATTTT.

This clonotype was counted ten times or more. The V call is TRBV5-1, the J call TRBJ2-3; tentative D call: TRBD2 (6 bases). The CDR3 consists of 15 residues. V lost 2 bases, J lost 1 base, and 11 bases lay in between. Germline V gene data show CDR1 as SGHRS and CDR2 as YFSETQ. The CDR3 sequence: CASSFGGVRTDTQYF. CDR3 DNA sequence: TGCGCCAGCAGCTTCGGCGGGGTTCGCACAGATACGCAGTATTTT. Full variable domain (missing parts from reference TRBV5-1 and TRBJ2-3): KAGVTQTPRYLIKTRGQQVTLSCSPISGHRSVSWYQQTPGQGLQFLFEYFSETQRNKGNFPGRFSGRQFSNSRSEMNVSTLELGDSALYLCASSFGGVRTDTQYFGPGTRLTVL.

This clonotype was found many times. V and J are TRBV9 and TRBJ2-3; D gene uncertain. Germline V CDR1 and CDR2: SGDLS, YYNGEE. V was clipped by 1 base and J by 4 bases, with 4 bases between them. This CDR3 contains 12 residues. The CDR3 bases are TGTGCCAGCAGCGTAAGCGCAGATACGCAGTATTTT. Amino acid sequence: CASSVSADTQYF.

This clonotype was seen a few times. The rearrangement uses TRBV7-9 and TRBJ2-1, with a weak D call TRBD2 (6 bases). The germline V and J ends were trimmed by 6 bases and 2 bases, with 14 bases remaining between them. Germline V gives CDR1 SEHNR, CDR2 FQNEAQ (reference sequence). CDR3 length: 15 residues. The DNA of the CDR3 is TGTGCCAGCAGATGGGGCGGGACCGCCTACAATGAGCAGTTCTTC. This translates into CASRWGGTAYNEQFF.

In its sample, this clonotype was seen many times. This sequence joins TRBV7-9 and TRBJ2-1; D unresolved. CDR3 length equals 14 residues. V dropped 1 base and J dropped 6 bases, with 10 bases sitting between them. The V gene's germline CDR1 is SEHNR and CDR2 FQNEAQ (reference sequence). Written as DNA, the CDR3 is TGTGCCAGCAGCTTAGAGTCCGGACGCAATGAGCAGTTCTTC. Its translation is CASSLESGRNEQFF.

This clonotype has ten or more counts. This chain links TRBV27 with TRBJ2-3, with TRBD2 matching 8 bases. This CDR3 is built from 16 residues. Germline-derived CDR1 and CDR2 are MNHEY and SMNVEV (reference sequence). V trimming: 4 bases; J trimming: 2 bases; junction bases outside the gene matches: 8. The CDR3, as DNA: TGTGCCAGCAGTTCCCAAGCGGGAGTAAACACAGATACGCAGTATTTT. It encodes CASSSQAGVNTDTQYF.

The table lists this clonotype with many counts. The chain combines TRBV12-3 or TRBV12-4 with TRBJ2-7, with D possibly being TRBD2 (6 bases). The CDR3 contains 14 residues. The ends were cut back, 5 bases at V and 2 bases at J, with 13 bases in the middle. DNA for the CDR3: TGTGCCAGCAGTCCCTTGGGGGGAGCCTACGAGCAGTACTTC. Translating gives CASSPLGGAYEQYF.

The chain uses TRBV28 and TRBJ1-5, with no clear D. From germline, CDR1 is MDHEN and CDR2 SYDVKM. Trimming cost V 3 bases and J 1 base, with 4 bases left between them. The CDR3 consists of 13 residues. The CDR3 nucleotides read TGTGCCAGCAGTTTCCAGAGCAATCAGCCCCAGCATTTT. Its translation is CASSFQSNQPQHF.

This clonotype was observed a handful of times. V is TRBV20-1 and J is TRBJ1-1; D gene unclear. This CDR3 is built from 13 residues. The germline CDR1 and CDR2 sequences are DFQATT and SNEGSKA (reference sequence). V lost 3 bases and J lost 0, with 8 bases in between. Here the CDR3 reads CSASVLLNTEAFF. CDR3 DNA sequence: TGCAGTGCTAGTGTACTCTTGAACACTGAAGCTTTCTTT.